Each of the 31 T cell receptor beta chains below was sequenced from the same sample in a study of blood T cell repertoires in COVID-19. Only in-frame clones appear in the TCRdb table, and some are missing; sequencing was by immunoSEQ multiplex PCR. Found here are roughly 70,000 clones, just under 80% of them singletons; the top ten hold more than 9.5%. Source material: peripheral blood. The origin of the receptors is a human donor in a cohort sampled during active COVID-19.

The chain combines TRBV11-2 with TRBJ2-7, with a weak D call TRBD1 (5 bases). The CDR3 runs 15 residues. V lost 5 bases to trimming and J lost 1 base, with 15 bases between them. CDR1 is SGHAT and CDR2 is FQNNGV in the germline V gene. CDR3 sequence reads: CASSTDSSLSYEQYF. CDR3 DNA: TGTGCCAGCAGCACCGACAGCTCCCTATCCTACGAGCAGTACTTC.

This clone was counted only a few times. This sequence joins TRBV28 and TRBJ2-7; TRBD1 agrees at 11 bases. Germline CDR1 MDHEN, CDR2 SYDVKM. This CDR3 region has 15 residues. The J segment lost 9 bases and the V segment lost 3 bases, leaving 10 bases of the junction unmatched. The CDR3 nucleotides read TGTGCCAGCAGTTTTCCCGGGACAGGGGGTGAGGGGCAGTACTTC. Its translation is CASSFPGTGGEGQYF.

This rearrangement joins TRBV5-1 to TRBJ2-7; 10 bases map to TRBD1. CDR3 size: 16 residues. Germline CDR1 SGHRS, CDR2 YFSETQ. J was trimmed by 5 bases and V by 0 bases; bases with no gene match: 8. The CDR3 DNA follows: TGCGCCAGCAGCTTGGGGGTGACAGGGGGCTCAAACGAGCAGTACTTC. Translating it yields CASSLGVTGGSNEQYF.

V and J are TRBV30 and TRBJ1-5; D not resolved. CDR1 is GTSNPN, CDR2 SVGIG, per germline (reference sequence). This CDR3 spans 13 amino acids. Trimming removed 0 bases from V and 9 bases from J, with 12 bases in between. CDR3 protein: CAWSVDVRGPQHF. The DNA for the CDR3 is TGTGCCTGGAGTGTCGATGTTCGGGGGCCCCAGCATTTT.

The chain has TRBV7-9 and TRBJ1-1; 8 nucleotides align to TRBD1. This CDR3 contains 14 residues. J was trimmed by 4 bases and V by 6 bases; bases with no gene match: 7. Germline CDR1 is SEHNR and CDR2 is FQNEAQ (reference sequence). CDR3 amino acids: CASSQQGGVTEAFF. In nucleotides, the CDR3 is TGTGCCAGCAGTCAACAGGGGGGGGTCACTGAAGCTTTCTTT.

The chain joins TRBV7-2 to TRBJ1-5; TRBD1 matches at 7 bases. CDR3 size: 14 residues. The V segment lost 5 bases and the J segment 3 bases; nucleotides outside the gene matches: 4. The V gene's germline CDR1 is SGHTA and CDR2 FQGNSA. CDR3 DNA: TGTGCCAGCAGCGCCGGGACAGTCAATCAGCCCCAGCATTTT. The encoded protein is CASSAGTVNQPQHF.

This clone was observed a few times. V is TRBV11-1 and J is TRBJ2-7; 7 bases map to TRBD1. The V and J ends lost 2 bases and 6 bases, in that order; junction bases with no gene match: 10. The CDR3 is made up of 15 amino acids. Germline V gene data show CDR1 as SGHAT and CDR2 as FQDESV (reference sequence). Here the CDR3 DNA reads TGTGCCAGCAGCTTAATATCTTCAGGGGGTGCCGAGCAGTACTTC. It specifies CASSLISSGGAEQYF.

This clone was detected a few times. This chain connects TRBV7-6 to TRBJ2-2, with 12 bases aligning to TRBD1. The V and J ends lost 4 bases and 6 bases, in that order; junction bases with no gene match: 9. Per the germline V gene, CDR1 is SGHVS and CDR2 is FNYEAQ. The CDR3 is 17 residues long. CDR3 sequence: CASSSRTGTGGSGELFF. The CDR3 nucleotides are TGTGCCAGCAGCTCGAGAACCGGGACAGGGGGCTCCGGGGAGCTGTTTTTT.

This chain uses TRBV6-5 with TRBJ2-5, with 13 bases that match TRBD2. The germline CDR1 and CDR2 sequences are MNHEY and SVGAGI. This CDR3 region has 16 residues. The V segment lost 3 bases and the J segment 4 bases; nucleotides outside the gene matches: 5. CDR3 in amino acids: CASSYSRTSGRETQYF. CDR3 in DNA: TGTGCCAGCAGTTATTCTCGGACTAGCGGGAGAGAGACCCAGTACTTC.

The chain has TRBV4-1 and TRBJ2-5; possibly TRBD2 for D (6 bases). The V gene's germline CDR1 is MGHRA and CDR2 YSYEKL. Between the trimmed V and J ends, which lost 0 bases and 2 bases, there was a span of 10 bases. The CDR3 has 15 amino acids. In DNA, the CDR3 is TGCGCCAGCAGCCAAGAGGGAGGCCCTCAAGAGACCCAGTACTTC. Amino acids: CASSQEGGPQETQYF.

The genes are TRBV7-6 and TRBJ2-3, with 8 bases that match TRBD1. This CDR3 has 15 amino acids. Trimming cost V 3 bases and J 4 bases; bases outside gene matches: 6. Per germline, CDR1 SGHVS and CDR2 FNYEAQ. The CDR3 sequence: CASSFRTGLADTQYF. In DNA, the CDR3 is TGTGCCAGCAGCTTTAGGACAGGGTTGGCAGATACGCAGTATTTT.

The CDR3 sequence: CASSLWGGRNQPQHF. Written as DNA, the CDR3 is TGTGCCAGCAGTTTATGGGGGGGGCGCAATCAGCCCCAGCATTTT. The rearrangement links TRBV28 to TRBJ1-5; maybe TRBD1 (6 bases). The CDR3 consists of 15 residues. Germline-derived CDR1 and CDR2 are MDHEN and SYDVKM. Deletions cut 0 bases from V and 2 bases from J, with 8 bases between.

The CDR3 DNA sequence: TGTGCCAGCACCCGAGACAGTAGGAATTCACCCCTCCACTTT. It encodes CASTRDSRNSPLHF. The chain has TRBV28 and TRBJ1-6; perhaps TRBD1 as D (5 bases). The CDR3 has 14 residues. V lost 7 bases to trimming and J lost 7 bases, with 14 bases between them. Germline V gives CDR1 MDHEN, CDR2 SYDVKM.

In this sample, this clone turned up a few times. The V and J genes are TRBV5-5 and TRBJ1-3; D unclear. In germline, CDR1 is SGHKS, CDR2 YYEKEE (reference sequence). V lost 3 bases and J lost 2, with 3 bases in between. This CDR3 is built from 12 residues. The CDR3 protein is CASSYTGNTIYF. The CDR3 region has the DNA TGTGCCAGCAGCTACACTGGAAACACCATATATTTT.

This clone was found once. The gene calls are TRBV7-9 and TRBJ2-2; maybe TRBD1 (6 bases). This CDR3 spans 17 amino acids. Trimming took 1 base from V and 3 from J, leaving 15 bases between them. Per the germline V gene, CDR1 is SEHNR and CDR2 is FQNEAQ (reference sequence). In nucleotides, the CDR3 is TGTGCCAGCAGCTTAGGCGGTAGGGGACAACACACCGGGGAGCTGTTTTTT. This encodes CASSLGGRGQHTGELFF. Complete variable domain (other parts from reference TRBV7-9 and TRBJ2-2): DTGVSQNPRHKITKRGQNVTFRCDPISEHNRLYWYRQTLGQGPEFLTYFQNEAQLEKSRLLSDRFSAERPKGSFSTLEIQRTEQGDSAMYLCASSLGGRGQHTGELFFGEGSRLTVL.

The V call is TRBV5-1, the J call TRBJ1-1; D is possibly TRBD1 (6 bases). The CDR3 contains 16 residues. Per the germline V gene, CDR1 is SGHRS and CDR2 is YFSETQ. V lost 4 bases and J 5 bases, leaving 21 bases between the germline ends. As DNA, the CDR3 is TGCGCCAGCAGCCACAGGGAGTTCGCTATGGGTACTGAAGCTTTCTTT. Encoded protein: CASSHREFAMGTEAFF.

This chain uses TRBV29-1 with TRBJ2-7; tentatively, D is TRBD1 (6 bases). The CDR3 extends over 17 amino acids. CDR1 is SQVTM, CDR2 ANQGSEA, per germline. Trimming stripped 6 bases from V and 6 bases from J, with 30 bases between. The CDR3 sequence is CSVQNRGGTSPRSEQYF. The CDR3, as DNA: TGCAGCGTACAAAACCGAGGGGGTACCTCTCCGCGGTCCGAGCAGTACTTC.

Here the CDR3 reads CASSLGTEGNYGYTF. As DNA, the CDR3 is TGCGCCAGCAGCTTGGGGACAGAGGGTAACTATGGCTACACCTTC. The V call is TRBV5-1, the J call TRBJ1-2; maybe TRBD1 (6 bases). There are 15 residues in the CDR3. V was cut by 0 bases and J by 1 base, with 10 bases left in between. Germline CDR1 is SGHRS and CDR2 is YFSETQ.

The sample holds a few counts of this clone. In DNA, the CDR3 is TGTGCCAGCAGTTACCGCGCCTACTACGAGCAGTACTTC. This translates into CASSYRAYYEQYF. This chain links TRBV6-2 or TRBV6-3 with TRBJ2-7; D uncertain. CDR1 MNHEY and CDR2 SVGEGT come from the germline V gene. Trimming cost V 2 bases and J 3 bases, with 8 bases left between them. This CDR3 contains 13 residues.

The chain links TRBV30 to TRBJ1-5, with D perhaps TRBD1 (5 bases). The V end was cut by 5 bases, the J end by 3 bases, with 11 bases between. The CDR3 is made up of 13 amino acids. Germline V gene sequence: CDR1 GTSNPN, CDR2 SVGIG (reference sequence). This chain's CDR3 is CAWDQGPNQPQHF. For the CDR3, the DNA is TGTGCCTGGGATCAGGGTCCCAATCAGCCCCAGCATTTT.

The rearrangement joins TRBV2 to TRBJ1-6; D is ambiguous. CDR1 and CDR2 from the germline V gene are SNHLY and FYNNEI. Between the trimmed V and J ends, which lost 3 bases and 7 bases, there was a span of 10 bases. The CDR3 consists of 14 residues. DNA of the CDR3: TGTGCCAGCAGTGACGGCCCGGGAAATTCACCCCTCCACTTT. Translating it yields CASSDGPGNSPLHF.

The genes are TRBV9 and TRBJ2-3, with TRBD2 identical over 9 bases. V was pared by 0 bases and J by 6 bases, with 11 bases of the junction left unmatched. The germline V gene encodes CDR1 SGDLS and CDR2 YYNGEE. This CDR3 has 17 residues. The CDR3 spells CASSVGLAGPSGDTQYF. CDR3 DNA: TGTGCCAGCAGCGTAGGGCTAGCGGGACCTTCCGGGGATACGCAGTATTTT.

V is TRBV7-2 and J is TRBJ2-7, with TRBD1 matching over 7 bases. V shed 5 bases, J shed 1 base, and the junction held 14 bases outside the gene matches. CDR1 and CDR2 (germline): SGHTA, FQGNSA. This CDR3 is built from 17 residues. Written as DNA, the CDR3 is TGTGCCAGCAGCCCCGAGGGGTTGGGCAGGGGGTCCTACGAGCAGTACTTC. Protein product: CASSPEGLGRGSYEQYF.

CDR3: CASSSPGLAGYNEQFF. The CDR3, as DNA: TGTGCCAGCAGTTCCCCGGGACTAGCGGGATACAATGAGCAGTTCTTC. The chain uses TRBV27 and TRBJ2-1; 13 positions match TRBD2. This CDR3 is 16 amino acids long. J was trimmed by 4 bases and V by 4 bases; bases with no gene match: 4. Germline V gene data show CDR1 as MNHEY and CDR2 as SMNVEV (reference sequence).

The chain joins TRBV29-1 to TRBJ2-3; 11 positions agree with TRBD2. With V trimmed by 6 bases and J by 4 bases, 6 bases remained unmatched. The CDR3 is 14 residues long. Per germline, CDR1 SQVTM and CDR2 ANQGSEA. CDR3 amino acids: CSVSGTSGADTQYF. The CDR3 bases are TGCAGCGTGTCCGGGACTAGCGGAGCAGATACGCAGTATTTT.

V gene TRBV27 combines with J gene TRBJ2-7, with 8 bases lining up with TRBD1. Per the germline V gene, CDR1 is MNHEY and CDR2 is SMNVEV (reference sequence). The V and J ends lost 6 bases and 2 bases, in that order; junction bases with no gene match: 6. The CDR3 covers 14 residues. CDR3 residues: CASRPGTGTYEQYF. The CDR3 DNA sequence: TGTGCCAGCAGGCCCGGGACAGGAACCTACGAGCAGTACTTC.

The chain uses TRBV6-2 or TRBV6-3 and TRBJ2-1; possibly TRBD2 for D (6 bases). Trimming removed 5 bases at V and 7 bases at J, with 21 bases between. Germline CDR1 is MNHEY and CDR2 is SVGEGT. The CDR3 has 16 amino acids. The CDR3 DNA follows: TGTGCCAGCAGTGACCTTCCTTTTAGCGGCCCAAATGAGCAGTTCTTC. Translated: CASSDLPFSGPNEQFF.

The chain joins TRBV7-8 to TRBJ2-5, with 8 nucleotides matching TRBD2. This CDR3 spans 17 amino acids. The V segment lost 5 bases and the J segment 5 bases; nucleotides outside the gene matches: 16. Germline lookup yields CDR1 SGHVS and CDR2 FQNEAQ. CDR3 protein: CASSRGVGAGGVETQYF. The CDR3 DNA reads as TGTGCCAGCAGCCGAGGGGTCGGTGCGGGAGGAGTGGAGACCCAGTACTTC.

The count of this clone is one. CDR3: CASSEQGGRNSYEQYF. CDR3 DNA: TGTGCCAGCAGTGAACAAGGCGGGCGGAACTCCTACGAGCAGTACTTC. J is TRBJ2-7 and V is TRBV2, with a possible D match to TRBD2 (5 bases). The germline V and J ends were trimmed by 2 bases and 0 bases, with 14 bases remaining between them. The CDR3 totals 16 residues. Germline lookup yields CDR1 SNHLY and CDR2 FYNNEI.

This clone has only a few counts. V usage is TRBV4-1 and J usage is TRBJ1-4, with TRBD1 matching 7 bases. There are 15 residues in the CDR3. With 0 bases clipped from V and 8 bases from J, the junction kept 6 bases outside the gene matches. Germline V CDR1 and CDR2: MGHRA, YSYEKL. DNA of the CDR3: TGCGCCAGCAGCCAAGATCGTACAGGGGCCGAAAAACTGTTTTTT. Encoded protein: CASSQDRTGAEKLFF.

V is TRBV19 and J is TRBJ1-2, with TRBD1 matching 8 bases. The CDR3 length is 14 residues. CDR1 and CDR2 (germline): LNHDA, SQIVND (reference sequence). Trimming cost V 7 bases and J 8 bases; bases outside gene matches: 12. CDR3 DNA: TGTGCCAGTACCGGGACAGGCTTCGGGGGAGGCTACACCTTC. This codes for CASTGTGFGGGYTF.